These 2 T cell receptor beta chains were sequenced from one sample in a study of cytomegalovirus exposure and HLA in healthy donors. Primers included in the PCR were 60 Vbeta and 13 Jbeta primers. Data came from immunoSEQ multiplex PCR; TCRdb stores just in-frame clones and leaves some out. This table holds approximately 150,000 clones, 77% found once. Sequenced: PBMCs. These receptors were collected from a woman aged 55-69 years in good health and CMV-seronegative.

CDR3 protein: CSVGTSQETQYF. CDR3 sequence (DNA): TGCAGCGTTGGGACTTCCCAAGAGACCCAGTACTTC. The chain carries TRBV29-1 and TRBJ2-5; D is possibly TRBD2 (5 bases). There are 12 residues in the CDR3. Trimming shortened V by 4 bases and J by 1 base, and 7 bases separated the two germline ends. Germline V gene data show CDR1 as SQVTM and CDR2 as ANQGSEA.

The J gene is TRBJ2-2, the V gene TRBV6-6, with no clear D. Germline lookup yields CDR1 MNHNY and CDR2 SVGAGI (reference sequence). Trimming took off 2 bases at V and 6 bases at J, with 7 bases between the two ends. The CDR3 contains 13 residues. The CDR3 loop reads CASSYVGSGELFF. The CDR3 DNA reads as TGTGCCAGCAGTTACGTCGGGTCCGGGGAGCTGTTTTTT.